This T cell receptor (beta chain) was retrieved from a study of a mutant IDH1 vaccine in newly diagnosed glioma. Study-level results: A vaccine-induced immune response developed in around 94% of the patients.

Generated by immunoSEQ multiplex PCR, the TCRdb table keeps only in-frame clones and is missing some. The sample shows about 50,000 clones, around 80% of them seen only once. Time point denoted: week 5, during vaccination. All doses held 300 ug of mutant IDH1 20-mer peptide, with topical imiquimod. The CDR3 is 15 residues long. Germline CDR1 reads LGHNA; CDR2 reads YSLEER. Trimming took 3 bases from V and 5 from J; bases not matched to a gene: 9. A word on this clone: The target antigen is unknown.

This chain uses TRBV4-3 with TRBJ1-1; 7 bases are shared with TRBD1. Sequences were derived from PBMCs, sampled from a glioma patient whose treatment included an IDH1 peptide vaccine. The receptor comes from a man aged 50-60 years with glioma. Here the CDR3 reads CASSHQQGLETEAFF. DNA for the CDR3: TGCGCCAGCAGCCATCAACAGGGGTTGGAAACTGAAGCTTTCTTT.